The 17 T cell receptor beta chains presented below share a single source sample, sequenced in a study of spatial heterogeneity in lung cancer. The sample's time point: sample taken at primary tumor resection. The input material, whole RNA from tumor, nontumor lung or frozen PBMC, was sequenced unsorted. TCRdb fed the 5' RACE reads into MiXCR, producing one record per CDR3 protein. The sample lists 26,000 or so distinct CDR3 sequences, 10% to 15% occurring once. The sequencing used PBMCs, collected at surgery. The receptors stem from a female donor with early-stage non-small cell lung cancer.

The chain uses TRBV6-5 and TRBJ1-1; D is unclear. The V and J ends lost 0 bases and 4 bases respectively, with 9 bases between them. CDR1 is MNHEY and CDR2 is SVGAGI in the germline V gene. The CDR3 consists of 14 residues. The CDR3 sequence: CASSYSGGITEAFF. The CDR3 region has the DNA TGTGCCAGCAGTTACTCGGGAGGAATCACTGAAGCTTTCTTT.

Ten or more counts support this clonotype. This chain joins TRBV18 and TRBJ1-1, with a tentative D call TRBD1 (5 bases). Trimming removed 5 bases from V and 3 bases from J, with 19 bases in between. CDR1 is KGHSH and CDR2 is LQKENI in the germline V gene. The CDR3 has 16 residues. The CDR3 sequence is CASSRSNLVGDTEAFF. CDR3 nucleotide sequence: TGTGCCAGCTCAAGGTCAAATTTAGTAGGGGACACTGAAGCTTTCTTT.

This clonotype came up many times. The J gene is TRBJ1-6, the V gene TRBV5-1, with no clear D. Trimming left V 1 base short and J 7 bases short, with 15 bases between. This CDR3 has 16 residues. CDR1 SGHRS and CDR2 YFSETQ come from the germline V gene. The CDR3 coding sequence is TGCGCCAGCAGCTTGTTATCTGGGGAGGAGAATTCACCCCTCCACTTT. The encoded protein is CASSLLSGEENSPLHF.

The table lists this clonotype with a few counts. The CDR3 nucleotides read TGTGCCAGCAGCTTAGAAGGATCGAGGGAGACCCAGTACTTC. This codes for CASSLEGSRETQYF. The rearrangement joins TRBV11-2 to TRBJ2-5; D gene ambiguous. Germline CDR1 and CDR2: SGHAT and FQNNGV. The CDR3 extends over 14 amino acids. Trimming removed 0 bases from V and 5 bases from J, with 10 bases in between.

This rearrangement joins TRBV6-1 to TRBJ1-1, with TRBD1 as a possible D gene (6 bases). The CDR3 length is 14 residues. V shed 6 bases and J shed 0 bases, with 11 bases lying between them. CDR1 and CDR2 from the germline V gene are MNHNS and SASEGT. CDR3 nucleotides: TGTGCCAGCAGACGGACAGTAATGAACACTGAAGCTTTCTTT. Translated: CASRRTVMNTEAFF.

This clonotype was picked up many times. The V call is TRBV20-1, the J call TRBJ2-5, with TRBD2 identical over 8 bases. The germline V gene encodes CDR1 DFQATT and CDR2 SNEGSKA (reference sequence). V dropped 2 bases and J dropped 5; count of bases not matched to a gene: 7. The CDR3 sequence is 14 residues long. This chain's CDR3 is CSARPAGGRETQYF. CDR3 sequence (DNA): TGCAGTGCTAGACCCGCGGGAGGTAGGGAGACCCAGTACTTC.

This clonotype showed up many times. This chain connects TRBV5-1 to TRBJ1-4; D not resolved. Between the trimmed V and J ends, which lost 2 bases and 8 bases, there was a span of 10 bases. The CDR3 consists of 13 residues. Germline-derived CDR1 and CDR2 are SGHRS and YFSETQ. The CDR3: CASSLTIQEKLFF. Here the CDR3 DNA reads TGCGCCAGCAGCTTAACCATCCAAGAAAAACTGTTTTTT. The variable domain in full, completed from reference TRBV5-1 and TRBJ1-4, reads KAGVTQTPRYLIKTRGQQVTLSCSPISGHRSVSWYQQTPGQGLQFLFEYFSETQRNKGNFPGRFSGRQFSNSRSEMNVSTLELGDSALYLCASSLTIQEKLFFGSGTQLSVL.

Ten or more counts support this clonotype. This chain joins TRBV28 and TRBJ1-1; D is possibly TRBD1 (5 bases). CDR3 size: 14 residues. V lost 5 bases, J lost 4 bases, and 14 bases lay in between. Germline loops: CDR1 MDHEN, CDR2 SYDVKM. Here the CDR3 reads CASSLAGGSTEAFF. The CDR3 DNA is TGTGCCAGCAGTCTTGCGGGGGGGAGCACTGAAGCTTTCTTT.

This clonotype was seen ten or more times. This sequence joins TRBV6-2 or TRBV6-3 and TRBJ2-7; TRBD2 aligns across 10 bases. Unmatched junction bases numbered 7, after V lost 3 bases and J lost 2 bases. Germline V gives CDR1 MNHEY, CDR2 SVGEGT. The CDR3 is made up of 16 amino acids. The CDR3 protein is CASSYPGTSDPYEQYF. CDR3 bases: TGTGCCAGCAGTTATCCCGGGACTAGCGACCCCTACGAGCAGTACTTC.

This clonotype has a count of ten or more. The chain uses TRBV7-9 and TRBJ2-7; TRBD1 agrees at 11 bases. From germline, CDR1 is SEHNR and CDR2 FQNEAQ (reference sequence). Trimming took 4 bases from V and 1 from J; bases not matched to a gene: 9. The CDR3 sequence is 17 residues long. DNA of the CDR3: TGTGCCAGCAGCTCACCACAAGGACAGGGGGCATCCTACGAGCAGTACTTC. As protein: CASSSPQGQGASYEQYF.

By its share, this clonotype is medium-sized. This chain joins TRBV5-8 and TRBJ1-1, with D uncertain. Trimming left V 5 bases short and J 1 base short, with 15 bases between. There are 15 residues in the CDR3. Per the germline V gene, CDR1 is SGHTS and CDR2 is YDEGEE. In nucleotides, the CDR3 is TGTGCCAGCAGTTCCTATCCCGCCGCGAACACTGAAGCTTTCTTT. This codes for CASSSYPAANTEAFF.

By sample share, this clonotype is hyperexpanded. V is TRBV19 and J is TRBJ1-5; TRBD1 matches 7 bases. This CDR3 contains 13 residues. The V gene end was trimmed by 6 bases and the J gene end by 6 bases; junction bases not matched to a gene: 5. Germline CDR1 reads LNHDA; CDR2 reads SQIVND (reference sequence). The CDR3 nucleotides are TGTGCCAGTAGGTCGACAGGGATTCAGCCCCAGCATTTT. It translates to CASRSTGIQPQHF.

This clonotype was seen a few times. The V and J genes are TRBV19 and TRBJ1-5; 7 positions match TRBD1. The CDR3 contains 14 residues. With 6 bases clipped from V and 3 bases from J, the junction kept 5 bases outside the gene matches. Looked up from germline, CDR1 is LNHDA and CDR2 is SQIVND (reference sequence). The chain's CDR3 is CASRKQGNNQPQHF. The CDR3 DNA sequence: TGTGCCAGTAGGAAACAGGGGAACAATCAGCCCCAGCATTTT.

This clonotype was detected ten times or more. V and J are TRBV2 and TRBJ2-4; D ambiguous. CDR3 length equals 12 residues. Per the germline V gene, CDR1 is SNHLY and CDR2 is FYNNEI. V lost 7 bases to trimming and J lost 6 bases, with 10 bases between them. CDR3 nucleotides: TGTGCCAGCAATGACTGGGTAAACATTCAGTACTTC. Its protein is CASNDWVNIQYF.

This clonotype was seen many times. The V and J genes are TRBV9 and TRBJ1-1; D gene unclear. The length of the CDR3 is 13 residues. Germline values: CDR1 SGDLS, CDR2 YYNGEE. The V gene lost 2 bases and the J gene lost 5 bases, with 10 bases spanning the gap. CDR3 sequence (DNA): TGTGCCAGCAGCGTTAGCCTATCTACTGAAGCTTTCTTT. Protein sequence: CASSVSLSTEAFF. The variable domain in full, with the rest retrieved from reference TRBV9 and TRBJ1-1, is DSGVTQTPKHLITATGQRVTLRCSPRSGDLSVYWYQQSLDQGLQFLIQYYNGEERAKGNILERFSAQQFPDLHSELNLSSLELGDSALYFCASSVSLSTEAFFGQGTRLTVV.

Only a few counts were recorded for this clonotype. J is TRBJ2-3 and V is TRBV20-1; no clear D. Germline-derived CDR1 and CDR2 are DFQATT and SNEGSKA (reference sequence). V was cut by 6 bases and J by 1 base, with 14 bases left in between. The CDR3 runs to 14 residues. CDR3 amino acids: CSAGSLSGTDTQYF. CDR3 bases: TGCAGTGCGGGGTCCCTGTCGGGCACAGATACGCAGTATTTT.

CDR3 nucleotide sequence: TGTGCCAGCCCAGGAGGACAGCGGCAATTTAAAGATACCTACGAGCAGTACTTC. This codes for CASPGGQRQFKDTYEQYF. V usage is TRBV6-2 or TRBV6-3 and J usage is TRBJ2-7, with D maybe TRBD1 (6 bases). The CDR3 spans 18 residues. CDR1 MNHEY and CDR2 SVGEGT come from the germline V gene. V lost 8 bases and J lost 2, with 28 bases in between.